The T cell receptor (beta chain) under discussion was sequenced for a study of T-cell memory formation after mild COVID-19. Study findings and constraints: Specificity for SARS-CoV-2 was not confirmed among the second-wave clones peaking on day 37.

TCRdb reanalysed the 5' RACE reads using MiXCR and keeps one entry per CDR3 protein. The table has about 430,000 distinct CDR3 sequences, 20% to 25% seen once. CDR1 LGHNA and CDR2 YSLEER come from the germline V gene. V was clipped by 4 bases and J by 2 bases, with 19 bases between them. The CDR3 consists of 17 residues. A note on this clonotype: What it binds is not known.

V and J are TRBV4-3 and TRBJ2-3, with unresolved D. The specimen was PBMCs or a T cell subset sorted from them (not recorded which). The sequence was obtained from an adult woman who had mild COVID-19 (a few samples of this study predate the infection). Cell type and time point are not known. The CDR3 DNA reads TGCGCCAGCAGCCCTGGGCGTGATATCGGCTTCACAGATACGCAGTATTTT. Translation gives CASSPGRDIGFTDTQYF.